This TCR beta chain was identified during a study of spatial heterogeneity in lung cancer (dated by TCRdb to between 2017 and 2020). In terms of the full investigation: Beta-chain transcripts were consistently detected in greater numbers than alpha-chain transcripts, which likely reflects a higher abundance of beta-chain transcripts. In the raw uncorrected reads, each unique combination of TCR and UMI appeared more than ten times on average. In non-small cell lung cancer, the study quantitatively compared TCR alpha and beta repertoires across several tumor regions, matched nontumor lung, and blood. Nonsynonymous mutation counts, determined by whole-exome sequencing of tumor tissue, were related to TCR repertoire features. Both alpha and beta chains were TCR-sequenced in 200 or so tumor regions, around 65 matched nontumor lung samples and roughly 50 PBMC samples obtained at surgery. General findings and caveats noted by the study authors: Confirming at a functional level the hypothesis that regional TCRs recognize regional mutations was considered to require additional single-cell paired TCR alpha and beta sequencing. Ubiquitous expanded tumor TCRs were found in blood more often at tumor resection than at routine follow-up.

The meaning of the sample's time point label: sample taken at primary tumor resection. Whole RNA extracted from tumor and nontumor lung tissue, or from cryopreserved PBMC samples, was used for TCR sequencing without cell sorting. Donors were 70 or so patients with early-stage, untreated non-small cell lung cancer from the lung TRACERx cohort. Only patients for whom sufficient RNA was available from at least two tumor regions were selected for TCR sequencing. Measured from the cysteine to the phenylalanine, the CDR3 is 16 residues long. The entry retains the CDR3 DNA only, 48 bases that are in frame from base 1. Trimming takes 5 bases off V and 2 bases off J; junction bases not matched to a gene: 10. CDR1 and CDR2 (SEHNR, FQNEAQ) derive from the germline V gene (reference sequence). Library preparation used 5' RACE. TCRdb records NextSeq 500 as the sequencer. In the TCR library protocol, a unique molecular identifier was attached to each TCR cDNA molecule so that PCR and sequencing errors could be corrected. Concerning the study's data processing: Decombinator tools were used for TCR identification, UMI-based error correction and CDR3 extraction. Expanded TCRs were defined as those above a frequency of 2 per 1,000, corresponding to the top 1% of the tumor frequency distribution. Each repertoire was subsampled 100 times to 5,000 TCRs, after which Renyi diversity was computed with the R vegan package. CDR3 similarity networks were constructed using string-kernel similarity of amino acid triplets, with links drawn between CDR3s whose pairwise similarity was above 0.82. TCRdb passed the public sequencing reads through fastp at Q25 and MiXCR, retaining productive beta sequences. Every CDR3 protein is listed once, alongside the most common genes and DNA of its rows. In this record, the V and J calls reflect TCRdb's handling and not the investigators' own analysis. This sample is represented by roughly 60,000 distinct CDR3 sequences; 8% to 9% of them were singletons. Around 16% of the sample is in the top ten clones.

This clonotype was detected many times. Its antigen specificity is not known. Base qualities are missing; no much larger clone stands one base away. Recombination joined TRBV7-9 with TRBJ1-2, with TRBD1 matching 8 junction bases. This specimen consisted of PBMCs, obtained at surgery. This receptor was identified in a female donor with early-stage non-small cell lung cancer. The DNA sequence is as follows: TGTGCCAGCAGCCCCCCCGGGACAGGAAACAACTATGGCTACACCTTC. Its product reads: CASSPPGTGNNYGYTF.